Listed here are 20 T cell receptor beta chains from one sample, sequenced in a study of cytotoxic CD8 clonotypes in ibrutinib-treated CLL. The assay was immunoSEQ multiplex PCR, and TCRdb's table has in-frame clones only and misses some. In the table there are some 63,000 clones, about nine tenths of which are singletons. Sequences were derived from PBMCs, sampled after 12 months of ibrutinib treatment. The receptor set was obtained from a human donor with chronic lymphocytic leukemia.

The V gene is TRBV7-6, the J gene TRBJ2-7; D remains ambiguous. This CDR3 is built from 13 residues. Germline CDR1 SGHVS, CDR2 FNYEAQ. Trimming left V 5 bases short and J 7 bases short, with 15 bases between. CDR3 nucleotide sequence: TGTGCCAGCAGCCAGGTCCCCGGGCTGGAGCAGTACTTC. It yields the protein CASSQVPGLEQYF.

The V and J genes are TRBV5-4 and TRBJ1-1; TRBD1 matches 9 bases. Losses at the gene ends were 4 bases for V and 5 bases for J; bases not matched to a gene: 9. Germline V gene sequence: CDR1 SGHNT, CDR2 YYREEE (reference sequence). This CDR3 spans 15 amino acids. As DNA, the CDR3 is TGTGCCAGCAGCCAGCTGGGACAGGGCAAGACTGAAGCTTTCTTT. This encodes CASSQLGQGKTEAFF.

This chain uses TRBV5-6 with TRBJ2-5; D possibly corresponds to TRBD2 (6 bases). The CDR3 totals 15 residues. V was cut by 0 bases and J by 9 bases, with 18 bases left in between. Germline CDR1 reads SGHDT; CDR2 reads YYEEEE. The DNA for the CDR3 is TGTGCCAGCAGCTTGGTTTTGGGGACTGGGTTAGCCCAGTACTTC. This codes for CASSLVLGTGLAQYF. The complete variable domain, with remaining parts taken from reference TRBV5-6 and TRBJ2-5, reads DAGVTQSPTHLIKTRGQQVTLRCSPKSGHDTVSWYQQALGQGPQFIFQYYEEEERQRGNFPDRFSGHQFPNYSSELNVNALLLGDSALYLCASSLVLGTGLAQYFGPGTRLLVL.

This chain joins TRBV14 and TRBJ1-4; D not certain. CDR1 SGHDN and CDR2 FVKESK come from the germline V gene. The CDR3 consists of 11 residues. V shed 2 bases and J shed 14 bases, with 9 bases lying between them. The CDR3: CASSQLARLFF. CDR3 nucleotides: TGTGCCAGCAGCCAACTGGCTAGGCTGTTTTTT.

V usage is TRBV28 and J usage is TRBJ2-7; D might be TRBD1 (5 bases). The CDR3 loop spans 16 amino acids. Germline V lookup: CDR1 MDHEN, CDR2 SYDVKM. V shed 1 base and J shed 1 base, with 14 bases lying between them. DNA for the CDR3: TGTGCCAGCAGTTTATCACAGGCCTTCGCATCCTACGAGCAGTACTTC. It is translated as CASSLSQAFASYEQYF.

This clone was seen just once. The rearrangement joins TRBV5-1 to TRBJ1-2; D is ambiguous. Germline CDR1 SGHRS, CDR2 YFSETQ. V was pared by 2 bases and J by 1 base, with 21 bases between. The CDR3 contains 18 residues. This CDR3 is CASSFGRAVEPLNYGYTF. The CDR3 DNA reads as TGCGCCAGCAGCTTCGGGCGGGCCGTCGAGCCCCTTAACTATGGCTACACCTTC.

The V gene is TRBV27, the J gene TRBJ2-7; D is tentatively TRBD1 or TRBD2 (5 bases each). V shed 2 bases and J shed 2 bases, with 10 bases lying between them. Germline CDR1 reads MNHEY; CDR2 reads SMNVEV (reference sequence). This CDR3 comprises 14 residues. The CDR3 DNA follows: TGTGCCAGCAGTTTAAGGGACGGCACCTACGAGCAGTACTTC. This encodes CASSLRDGTYEQYF.

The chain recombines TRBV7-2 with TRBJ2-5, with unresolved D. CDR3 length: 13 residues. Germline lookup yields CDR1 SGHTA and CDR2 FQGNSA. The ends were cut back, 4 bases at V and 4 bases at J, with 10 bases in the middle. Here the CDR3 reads CASSSQGPETQYF. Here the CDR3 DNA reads TGTGCCAGCAGCTCCCAAGGGCCAGAGACCCAGTACTTC.

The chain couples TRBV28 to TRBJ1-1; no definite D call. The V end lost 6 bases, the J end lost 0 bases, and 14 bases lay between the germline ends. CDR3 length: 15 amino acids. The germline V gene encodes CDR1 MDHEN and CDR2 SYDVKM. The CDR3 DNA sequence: TGTGCCAGCAGCCTATATAGGACCGTGAACACTGAAGCTTTCTTT. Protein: CASSLYRTVNTEAFF.

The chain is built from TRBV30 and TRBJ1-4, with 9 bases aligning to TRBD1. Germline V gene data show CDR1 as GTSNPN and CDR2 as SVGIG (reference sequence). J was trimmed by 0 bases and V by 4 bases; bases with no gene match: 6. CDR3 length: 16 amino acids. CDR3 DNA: TGTGCCTGGAAGCCCCGGACAGGGGCAACTAATGAAAAACTGTTTTTT. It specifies CAWKPRTGATNEKLFF.

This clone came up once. CDR3 protein: CASSYPPDEQYF. CDR3 bases: TGTGCCAGCAGTTACCCCCCCGACGAGCAGTACTTC. This chain connects TRBV6-6 to TRBJ2-7, with D unresolved. Between the trimmed V and J ends, which lost 2 bases and 5 bases, there was a span of 7 bases. Germline CDR1 reads MNHNY; CDR2 reads SVGAGI (reference sequence). CDR3 length equals 12 residues.

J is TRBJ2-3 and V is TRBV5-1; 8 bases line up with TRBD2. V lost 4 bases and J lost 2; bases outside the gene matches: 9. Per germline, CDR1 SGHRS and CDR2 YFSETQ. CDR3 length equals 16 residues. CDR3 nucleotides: TGCGCCAGCAGCGACAGCCCGGGGGGGGCCACAGATACGCAGTATTTT. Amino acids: CASSDSPGGATDTQYF.

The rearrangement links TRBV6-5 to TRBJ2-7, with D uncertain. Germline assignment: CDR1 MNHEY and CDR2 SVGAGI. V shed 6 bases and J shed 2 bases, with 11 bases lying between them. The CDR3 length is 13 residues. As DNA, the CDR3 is TGTGCCAGCAGCAACAATTCCCCCTACGAGCAGTACTTC. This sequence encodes CASSNNSPYEQYF.

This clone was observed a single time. The CDR3 DNA reads TGTGCCAGCAGTTTATCGGGGACAGGAGCCCTCGAGCAGTACTTC. Translation: CASSLSGTGALEQYF. The chain recombines TRBV27 with TRBJ2-7, with 8 bases fitting TRBD1. The J segment lost 6 bases and the V segment lost 0 bases, leaving 7 bases of the junction unmatched. Germline CDR1 reads MNHEY; CDR2 reads SMNVEV (reference sequence). The CDR3 has 15 residues.

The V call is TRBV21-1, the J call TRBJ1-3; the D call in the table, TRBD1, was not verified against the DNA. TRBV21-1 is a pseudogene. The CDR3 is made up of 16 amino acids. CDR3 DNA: TGTGCCAGCAGCAAACTAACGACAGGGGGGGGAAACACCATATATTTT. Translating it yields CASSKLTTGGGNTIYF.

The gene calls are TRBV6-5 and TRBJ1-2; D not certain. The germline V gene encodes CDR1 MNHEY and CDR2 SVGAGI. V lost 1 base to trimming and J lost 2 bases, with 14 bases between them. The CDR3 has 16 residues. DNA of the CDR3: TGTGCCAGCAGTTACTTCGGACGGATTAACAACTATGGCTACACCTTC. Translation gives CASSYFGRINNYGYTF.

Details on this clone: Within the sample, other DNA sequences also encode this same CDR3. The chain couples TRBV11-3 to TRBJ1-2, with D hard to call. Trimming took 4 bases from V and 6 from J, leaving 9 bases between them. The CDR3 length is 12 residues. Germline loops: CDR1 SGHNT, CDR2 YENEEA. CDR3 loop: CASSSRRDGYTF. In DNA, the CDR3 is TGTGCCAGCAGCTCCCGTCGTGATGGCTACACCTTC.

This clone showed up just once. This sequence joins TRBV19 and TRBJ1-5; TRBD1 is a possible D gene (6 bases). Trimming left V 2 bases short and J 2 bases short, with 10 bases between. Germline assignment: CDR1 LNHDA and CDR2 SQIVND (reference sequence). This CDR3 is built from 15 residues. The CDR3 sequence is CASSIMAGGNQPQHF. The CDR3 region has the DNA TGTGCCAGTAGTATAATGGCAGGGGGCAATCAGCCCCAGCATTTT.

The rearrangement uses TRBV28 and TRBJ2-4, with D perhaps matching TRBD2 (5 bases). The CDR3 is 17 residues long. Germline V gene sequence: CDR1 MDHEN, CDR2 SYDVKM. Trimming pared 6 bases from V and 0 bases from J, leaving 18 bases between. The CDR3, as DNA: TGTGCCAGCAGCCAACTCCGTTTTGGACTAGCCAAAAACATTCAGTACTTC. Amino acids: CASSQLRFGLAKNIQYF.

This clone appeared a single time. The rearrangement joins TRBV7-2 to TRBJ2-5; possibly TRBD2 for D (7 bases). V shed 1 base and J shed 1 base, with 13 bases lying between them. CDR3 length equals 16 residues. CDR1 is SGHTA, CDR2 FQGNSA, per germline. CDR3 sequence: CASSLEWGGGQETQYF. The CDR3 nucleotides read TGTGCCAGCAGCTTAGAGTGGGGAGGGGGCCAAGAGACCCAGTACTTC.